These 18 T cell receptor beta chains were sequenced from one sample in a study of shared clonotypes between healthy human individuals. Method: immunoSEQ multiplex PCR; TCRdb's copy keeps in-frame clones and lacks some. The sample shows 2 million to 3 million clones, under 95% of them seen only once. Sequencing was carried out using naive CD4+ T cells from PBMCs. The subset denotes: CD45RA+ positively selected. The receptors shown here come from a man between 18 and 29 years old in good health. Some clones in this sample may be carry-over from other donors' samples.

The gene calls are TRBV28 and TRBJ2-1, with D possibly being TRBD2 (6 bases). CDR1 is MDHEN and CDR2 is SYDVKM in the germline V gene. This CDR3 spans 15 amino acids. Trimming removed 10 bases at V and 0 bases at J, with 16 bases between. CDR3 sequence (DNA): TGTGCCACCGTTTTGGGGGGAGCCTCCTACAATGAGCAGTTCTTC. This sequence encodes CATVLGGASYNEQFF. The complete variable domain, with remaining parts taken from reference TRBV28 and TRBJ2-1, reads DVKVTQSSRYLVKRTGEKVFLECVQDMDHENMFWYRQDPGLGLRLIYFSYDVKMKEKGDIPEGYSVSREKKERFSLILESASTNQTSMYLCATVLGGASYNEQFFGPGTRLTVL.

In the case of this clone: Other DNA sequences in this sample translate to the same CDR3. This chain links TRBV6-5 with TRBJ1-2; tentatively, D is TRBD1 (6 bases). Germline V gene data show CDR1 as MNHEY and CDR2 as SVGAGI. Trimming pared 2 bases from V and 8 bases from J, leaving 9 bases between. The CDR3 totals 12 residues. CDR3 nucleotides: TGTGCCAGCAGTTACGGGGGCGGCGGCTACACCTTC. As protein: CASSYGGGGYTF.

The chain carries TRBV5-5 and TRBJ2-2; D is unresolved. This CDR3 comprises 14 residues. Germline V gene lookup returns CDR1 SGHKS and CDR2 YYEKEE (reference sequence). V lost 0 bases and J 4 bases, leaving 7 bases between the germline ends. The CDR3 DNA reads TGTGCCAGCAGCTTGGGGCCGGGCACCGGGGAGCTGTTTTTT. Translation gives CASSLGPGTGELFF.

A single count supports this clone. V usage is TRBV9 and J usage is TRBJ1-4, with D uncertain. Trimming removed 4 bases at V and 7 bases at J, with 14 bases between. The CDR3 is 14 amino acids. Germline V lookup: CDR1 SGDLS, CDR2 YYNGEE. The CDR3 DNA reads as TGTGCCAGCAGCCAACTTCAGGACTCTGAAAAACTGTTTTTT. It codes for CASSQLQDSEKLFF.

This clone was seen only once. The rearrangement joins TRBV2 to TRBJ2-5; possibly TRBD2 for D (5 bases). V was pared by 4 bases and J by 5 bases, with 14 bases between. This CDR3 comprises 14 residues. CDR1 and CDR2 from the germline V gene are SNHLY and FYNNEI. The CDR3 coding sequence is TGTGCCAGCAGTGTTTCCGCTAGCAGCGAGACCCAGTACTTC. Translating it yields CASSVSASSETQYF.

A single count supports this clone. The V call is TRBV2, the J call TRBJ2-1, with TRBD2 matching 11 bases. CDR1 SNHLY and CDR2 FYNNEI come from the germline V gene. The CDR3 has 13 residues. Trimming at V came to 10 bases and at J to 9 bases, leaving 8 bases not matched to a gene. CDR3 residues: CATDSGRAPEQFF. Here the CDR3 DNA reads TGTGCCACAGATAGCGGGAGGGCTCCTGAGCAGTTCTTC.

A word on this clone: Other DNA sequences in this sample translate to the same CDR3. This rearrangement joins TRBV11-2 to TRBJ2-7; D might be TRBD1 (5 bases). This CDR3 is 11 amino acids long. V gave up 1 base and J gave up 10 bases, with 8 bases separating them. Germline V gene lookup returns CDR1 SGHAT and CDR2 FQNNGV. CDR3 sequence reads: CASSLGGGQYF. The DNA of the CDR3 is TGTGCCAGCAGCTTAGGGGGCGGACAGTACTTC.

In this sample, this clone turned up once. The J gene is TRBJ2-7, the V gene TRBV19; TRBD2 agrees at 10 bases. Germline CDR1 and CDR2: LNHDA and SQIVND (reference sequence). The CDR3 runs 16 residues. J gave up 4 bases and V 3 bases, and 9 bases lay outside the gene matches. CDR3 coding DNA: TGTGCCAGTAGTATTCGCCTAGCGGGAGTGGGGTACGAGCAGTACTTC. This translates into CASSIRLAGVGYEQYF.

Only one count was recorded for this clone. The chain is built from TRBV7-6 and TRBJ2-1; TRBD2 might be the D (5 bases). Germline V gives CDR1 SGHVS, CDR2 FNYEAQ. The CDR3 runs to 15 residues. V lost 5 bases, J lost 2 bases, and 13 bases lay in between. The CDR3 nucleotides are TGTGCCAGCAGCGTGAGCGGTACTACCTACAATGAGCAGTTCTTC. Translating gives CASSVSGTTYNEQFF.

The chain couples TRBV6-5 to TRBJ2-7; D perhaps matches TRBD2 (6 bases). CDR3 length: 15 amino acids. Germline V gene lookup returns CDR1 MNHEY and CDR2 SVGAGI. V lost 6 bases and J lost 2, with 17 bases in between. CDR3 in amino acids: CASSPTERTTYEQYF. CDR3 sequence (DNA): TGTGCCAGCAGCCCGACAGAACGGACTACCTACGAGCAGTACTTC.

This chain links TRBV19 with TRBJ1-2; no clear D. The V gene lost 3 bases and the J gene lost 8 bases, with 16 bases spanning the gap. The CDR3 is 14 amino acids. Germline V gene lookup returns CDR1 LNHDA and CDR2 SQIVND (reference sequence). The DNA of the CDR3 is TGTGCCAGTAGTATGGAGTTGGGTCCCAGAGGCTACACCTTC. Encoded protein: CASSMELGPRGYTF.

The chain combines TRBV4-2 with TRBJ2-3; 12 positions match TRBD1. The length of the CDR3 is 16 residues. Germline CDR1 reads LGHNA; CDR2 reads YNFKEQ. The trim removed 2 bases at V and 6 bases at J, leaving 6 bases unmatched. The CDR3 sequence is CASSQIGTGGLDTQYF. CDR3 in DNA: TGTGCCAGCAGCCAAATTGGGACAGGGGGCTTGGATACGCAGTATTTT.

The CDR3 is CASSIVWAVGINEQFF. The CDR3 bases are TGTGCCAGTAGTATAGTATGGGCAGTCGGGATCAATGAGCAGTTCTTC. This chain links TRBV19 with TRBJ2-1; D perhaps matches TRBD2 (5 bases). The CDR3 is made up of 16 amino acids. CDR1 and CDR2 from the germline V gene are LNHDA and SQIVND (reference sequence). Trimming removed 1 base from V and 6 bases from J, with 16 bases in between.

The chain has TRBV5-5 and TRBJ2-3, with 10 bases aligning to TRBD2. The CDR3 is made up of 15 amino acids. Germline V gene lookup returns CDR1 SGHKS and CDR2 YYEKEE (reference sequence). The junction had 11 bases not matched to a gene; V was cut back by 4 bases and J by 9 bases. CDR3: CASSRELAGARTQYF. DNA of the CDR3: TGTGCCAGCAGCCGCGAGCTAGCGGGAGCTCGAACGCAGTATTTT.

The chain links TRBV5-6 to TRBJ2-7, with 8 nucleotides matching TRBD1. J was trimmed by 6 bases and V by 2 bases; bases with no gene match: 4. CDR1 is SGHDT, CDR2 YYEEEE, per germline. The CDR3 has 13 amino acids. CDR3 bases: TGTGCCAGCAGCTTCTCCAGGGGGCCCGAGCAGTACTTC. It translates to CASSFSRGPEQYF.

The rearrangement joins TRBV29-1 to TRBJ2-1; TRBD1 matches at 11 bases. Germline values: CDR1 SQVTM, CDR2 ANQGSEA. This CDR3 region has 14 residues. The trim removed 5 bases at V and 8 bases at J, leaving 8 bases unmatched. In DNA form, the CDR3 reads TGCAGCGTTCACCGGGACAGGGGGATAGATGAGCAGTTCTTC. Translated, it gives CSVHRDRGIDEQFF.

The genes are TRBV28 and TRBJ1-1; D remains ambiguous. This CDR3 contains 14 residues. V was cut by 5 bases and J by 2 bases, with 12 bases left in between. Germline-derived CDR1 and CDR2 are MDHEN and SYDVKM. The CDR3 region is CASSARNLNTEAFF. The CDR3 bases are TGTGCCAGCAGTGCACGGAATCTCAACACTGAAGCTTTCTTT.

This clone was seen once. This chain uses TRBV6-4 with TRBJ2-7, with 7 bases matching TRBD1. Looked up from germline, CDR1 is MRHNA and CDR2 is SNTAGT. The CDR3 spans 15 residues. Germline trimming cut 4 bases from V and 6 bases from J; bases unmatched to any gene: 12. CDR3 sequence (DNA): TGTGCCAGCAGTGCCGACAGAGCCCCAGGGGGCGAGCAGTACTTC. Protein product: CASSADRAPGGEQYF.